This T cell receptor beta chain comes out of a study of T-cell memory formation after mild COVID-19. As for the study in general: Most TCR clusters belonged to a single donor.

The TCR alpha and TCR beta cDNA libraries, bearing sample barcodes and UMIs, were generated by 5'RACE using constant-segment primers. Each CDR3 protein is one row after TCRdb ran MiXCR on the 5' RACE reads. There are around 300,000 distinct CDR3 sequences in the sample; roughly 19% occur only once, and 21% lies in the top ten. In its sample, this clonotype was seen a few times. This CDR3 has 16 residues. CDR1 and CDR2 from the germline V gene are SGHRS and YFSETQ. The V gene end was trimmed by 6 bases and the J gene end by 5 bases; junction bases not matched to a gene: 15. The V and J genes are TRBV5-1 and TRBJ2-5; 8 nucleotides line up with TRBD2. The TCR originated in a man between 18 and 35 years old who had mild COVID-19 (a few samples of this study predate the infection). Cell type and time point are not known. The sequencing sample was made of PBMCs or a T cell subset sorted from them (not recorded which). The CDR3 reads CASTSHREGPAETQYF. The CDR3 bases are TGCGCCAGCACCTCCCACCGGGAGGGGCCGGCGGAGACCCAGTACTTC.